The TCR beta chain under discussion was sequenced for a study of glioma-infiltrating T cells. Study results and caveats: Gliomas, especially low-grade, showed above-expected tissue-blood divergence; non-neoplastic patients showed below. Very few CDR3 sequences were shared between tissue and blood.

This clonotype was found many times. Antigen unknown. V was cut by 1 base and J by 1 base, with 16 bases left in between. The CDR3 is made up of 17 amino acids. The V gene's germline CDR1 is SGHTA and CDR2 FQGNSA. Amplification of TCR alpha and beta CDR3 regions from RNA used iRepertoire nested multiplex PCR. TCRdb reanalysed the multiplex PCR reads using MiXCR and keeps one entry per CDR3 protein. In the table there are roughly 100,000 distinct CDR3 sequences, about 30% of which are singletons. The specimen was glioma tissue, nonneoplastic brain tissue, or PBMCs (not recorded which). The TCR originated in a human donor with low-grade glioma or glioblastoma, undergoing nonglioma brain surgery, or in good health (not recorded which). This rearrangement joins TRBV7-2 to TRBJ2-5; D may be TRBD2 (6 bases). The CDR3 nucleotides read TGTGCCAGCAGCTTAGAGGGTCCTAGCGCCATCCAAGAGACCCAGTACTTC. Its protein product is CASSLEGPSAIQETQYF.